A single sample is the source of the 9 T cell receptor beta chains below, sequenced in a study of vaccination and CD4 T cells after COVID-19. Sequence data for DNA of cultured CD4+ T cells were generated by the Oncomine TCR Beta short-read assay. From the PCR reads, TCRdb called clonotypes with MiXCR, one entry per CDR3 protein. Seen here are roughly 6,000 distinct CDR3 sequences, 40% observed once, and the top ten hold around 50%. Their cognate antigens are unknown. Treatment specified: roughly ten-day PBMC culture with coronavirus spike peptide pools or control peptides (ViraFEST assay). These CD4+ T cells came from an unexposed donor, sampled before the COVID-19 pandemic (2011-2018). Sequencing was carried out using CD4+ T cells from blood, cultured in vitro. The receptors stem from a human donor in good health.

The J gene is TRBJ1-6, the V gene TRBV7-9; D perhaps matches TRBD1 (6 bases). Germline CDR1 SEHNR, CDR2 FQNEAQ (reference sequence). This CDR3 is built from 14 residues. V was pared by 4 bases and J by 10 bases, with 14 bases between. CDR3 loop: CASSWGQRGSPLHF. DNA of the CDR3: TGTGCCAGCAGCTGGGGTCAGAGGGGGTCACCCCTCCACTTT.

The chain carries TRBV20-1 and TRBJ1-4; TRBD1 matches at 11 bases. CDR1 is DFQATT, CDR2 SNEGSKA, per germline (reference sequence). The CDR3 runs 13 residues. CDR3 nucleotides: TGCAGCACACCGGGACAGGGGGTCGAAAAACTGTTTTTT. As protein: CSTPGQGVEKLFF.

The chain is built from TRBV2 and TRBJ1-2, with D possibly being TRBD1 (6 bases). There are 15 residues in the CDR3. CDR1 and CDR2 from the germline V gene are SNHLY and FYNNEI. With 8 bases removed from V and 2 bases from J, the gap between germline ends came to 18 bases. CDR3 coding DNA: TGTGCCAGCCCCACAGTCCGACAGGTGAACTATGGCTACACCTTC. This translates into CASPTVRQVNYGYTF.

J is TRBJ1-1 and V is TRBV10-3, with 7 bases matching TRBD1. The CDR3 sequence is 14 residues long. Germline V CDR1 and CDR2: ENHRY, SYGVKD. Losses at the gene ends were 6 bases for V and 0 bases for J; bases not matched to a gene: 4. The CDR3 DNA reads TGTGCCATCAGAGACAGGGAACTGAACACTGAAGCTTTCTTT. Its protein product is CAIRDRELNTEAFF.

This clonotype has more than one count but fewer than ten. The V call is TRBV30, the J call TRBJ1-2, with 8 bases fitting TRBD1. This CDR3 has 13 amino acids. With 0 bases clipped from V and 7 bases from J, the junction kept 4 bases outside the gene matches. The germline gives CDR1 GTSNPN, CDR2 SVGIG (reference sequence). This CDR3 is CAWSVQQGVGYTF. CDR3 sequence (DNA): TGTGCCTGGAGTGTACAACAGGGGGTTGGCTACACCTTC.

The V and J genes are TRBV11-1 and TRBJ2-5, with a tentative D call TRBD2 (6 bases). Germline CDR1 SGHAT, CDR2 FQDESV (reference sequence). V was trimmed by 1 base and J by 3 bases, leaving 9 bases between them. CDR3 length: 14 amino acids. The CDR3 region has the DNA TGTGCCAGCAGCTTAGGTGTAGCGGAAGAGACCCAGTACTTC. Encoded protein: CASSLGVAEETQYF. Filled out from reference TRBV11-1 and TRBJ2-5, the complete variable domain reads EAEVAQSPRYKITEKSQAVAFWCDPISGHATLYWYRQILGQGPELLVQFQDESVVDDSQLPKDRFSAERLKGVDSTLKIQPAELGDSAMYLCASSLGVAEETQYFGPGTRLLVL.

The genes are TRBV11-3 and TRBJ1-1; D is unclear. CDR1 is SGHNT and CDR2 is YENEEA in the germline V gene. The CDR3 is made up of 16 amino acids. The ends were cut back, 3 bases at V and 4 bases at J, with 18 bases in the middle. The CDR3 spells CASSFFLGQVGTEAFF. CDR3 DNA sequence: TGTGCCAGCAGCTTTTTCCTTGGGCAGGTGGGCACTGAAGCTTTCTTT.

CDR3 amino acids: CASSLTGTGGYGYTF. CDR3 nucleotide sequence: TGTGCCAGCAGTCTGACGGGGACAGGGGGCTATGGCTACACCTTC. The chain combines TRBV6-1 with TRBJ1-2; TRBD1 agrees at 11 bases. Per germline, CDR1 MNHNS and CDR2 SASEGT. CDR3 size: 15 residues. J was trimmed by 4 bases and V by 5 bases; bases with no gene match: 6.

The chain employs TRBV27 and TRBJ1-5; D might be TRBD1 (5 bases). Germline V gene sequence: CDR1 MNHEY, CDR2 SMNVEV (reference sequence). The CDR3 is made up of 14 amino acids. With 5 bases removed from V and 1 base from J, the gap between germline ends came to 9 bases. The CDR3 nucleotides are TGTGCCAGCAGTCCCCGGGACAGCAATCAGCCCCAGCATTTT. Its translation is CASSPRDSNQPQHF.